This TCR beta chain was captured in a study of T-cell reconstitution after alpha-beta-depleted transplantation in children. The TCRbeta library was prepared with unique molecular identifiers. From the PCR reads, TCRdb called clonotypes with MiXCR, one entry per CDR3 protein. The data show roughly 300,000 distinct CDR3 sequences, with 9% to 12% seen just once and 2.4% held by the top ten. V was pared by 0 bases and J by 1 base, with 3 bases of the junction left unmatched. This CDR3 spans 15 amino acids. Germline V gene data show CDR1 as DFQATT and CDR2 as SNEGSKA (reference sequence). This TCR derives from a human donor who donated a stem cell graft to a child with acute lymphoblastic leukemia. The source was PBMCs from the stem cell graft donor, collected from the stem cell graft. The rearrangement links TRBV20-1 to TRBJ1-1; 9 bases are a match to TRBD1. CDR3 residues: CSARDPGQGNTEAFF. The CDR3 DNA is TGCAGTGCTAGAGATCCGGGACAGGGGAACACTGAAGCTTTCTTT.